This T cell receptor (beta chain) was captured by sequencing in a study of CD8+CD57+ T cells in acquired aplastic anemia. Study overall: Sorting CD4+ and CD8+ cells gave DNA averaging about 3.3 ug. Sequencing produced an average of roughly 10 million reads per healthy donor for CD4+ cells. Study conclusions and caveats: Common to patients and controls were roughly 30 CD8+ CDR3 sequences. Patients versus controls showed no significant CD8+ Simpson's diversity difference.

The table lists this clonotype with a few counts. Its antigen remains unidentified. Researchers used genomic DNA as the template to profile TCR beta VDJ and CDR3. TCRdb used MiXCR to reprocess the reads, holding one entry per CDR3 protein. The sample yields roughly 200,000 distinct CDR3 sequences, 60% to 65% seen once. The ends lost 4 bases at V and 9 bases at J; junction bases unmatched: 13. Looked up from germline, CDR1 is SGHRS and CDR2 is YFSETQ. The CDR3 covers 16 residues. This sequence joins TRBV5-1 and TRBJ2-1; 10 nucleotides match TRBD1. The source is a human donor in good health. The sequencing input was sorted CD4+, CD8+, or CD8+CD57+ T cells (not recorded which) from PBMCs. This CDR3 reads CASSVGQGGLGLEQFF. The CDR3 DNA reads TGCGCCAGCAGCGTCGGACAGGGGGGCCTGGGTCTTGAGCAGTTCTTC.